Listed here are 14 T cell receptor beta chains from one sample, sequenced in a study of CD4 T cells in relation to SARS-CoV-2 and coronaviruses (dated by TCRdb to the early 2020s). Library preparation used the immunoSEQ multiplex PCR assay. TCRdb provides this immuneACCESS table in a form limited to in-frame rearrangements. Some clones are lacking; in checked studies, under half of them reflect an unresolved V gene, and why the rest are absent is not known. Counted in this sample were approximately 20,000 clones; 77% of them appeared once. The top ten clones comprise 23% of the sample. No cognate antigen is known for these TCRs. CD4+ T cells from unexposed donors were collected before the COVID-19 pandemic (2011-2018). The EasySep CD4+ T cell isolation kit was used to isolate CD4+ T cells once the cultures had run for roughly eleven days. Sequencing used CD4+ T cells from PBMCs, cultured in vitro. These receptors all come from a human donor in good health.

This rearrangement joins TRBV4-2 to TRBJ2-3; D possibly corresponds to TRBD2 (6 bases). Trimming cost V 1 base and J 6 bases, with 11 bases left between them. CDR1 and CDR2 from the germline V gene are LGHNA and YNFKEQ. The CDR3 is 14 residues long. This CDR3 reads CASSQGGAGDTQYF. As DNA, the CDR3 is TGTGCCAGCAGCCAAGGCGGGGCGGGGGATACGCAGTATTTT.

The chain uses TRBV5-1 and TRBJ2-1; D not certain. The V and J ends lost 5 bases and 1 base respectively, with 10 bases between them. The CDR3 contains 14 residues. CDR1 and CDR2 (germline): SGHRS, YFSETQ. The CDR3 sequence is CASSEAESYNEQFF. CDR3 DNA: TGCGCCAGCAGTGAGGCGGAATCCTACAATGAGCAGTTCTTC.

The CDR3: CASSLVWMDEQFF. In DNA form, the CDR3 reads TGTGCCAGCAGCTTAGTTTGGATGGATGAGCAGTTCTTC. This chain links TRBV7-2 with TRBJ2-1, with D unresolved. With 1 base removed from V and 8 bases from J, the gap between germline ends came to 9 bases. This CDR3 contains 13 residues. Germline V gene data show CDR1 as SGHTA and CDR2 as FQGNSA. Using reference TRBV7-2 and TRBJ2-1 for the parts outside the CDR3, the full variable domain is GAGVSQSPSNKVTEKGKDVELRCDPISGHTALYWYRQSLGQGLEFLIYFQGNSAPDKSGLPSDRFSAERTGGSVSTLTIQRTQQEDSAVYLCASSLVWMDEQFFGPGTRLTVL.

This chain uses TRBV25-1 with TRBJ2-1, with 7 bases matching TRBD2. This CDR3 spans 15 amino acids. Germline CDR1 is MGHDK and CDR2 is SYGVNS. V trimming: 7 bases; J trimming: 0 bases; junction bases outside the gene matches: 6. CDR3 amino acids: CASIKAGSSYNEQFF. Here the CDR3 DNA reads TGTGCCAGCATCAAAGCGGGGAGCTCCTACAATGAGCAGTTCTTC.

This chain uses TRBV25-1 with TRBJ2-5, with 7 positions matching TRBD1. Germline V gene sequence: CDR1 MGHDK, CDR2 SYGVNS. This CDR3 is 15 amino acids long. Trimming took 4 bases from V and 5 from J; bases not matched to a gene: 10. The CDR3 bases are TGTGCCAGCAGTGGCGAGGGGGCCCTGGGGGAGACCCAGTACTTC. Residues: CASSGEGALGETQYF.

This chain links TRBV2 with TRBJ1-1, with D uncertain. There are 15 residues in the CDR3. CDR1 SNHLY and CDR2 FYNNEI come from the germline V gene. V was pared by 6 bases and J by 0 bases, with 14 bases between. CDR3 bases: TGTGCCAGCAGATGGAAGGATCGGATGAACACTGAAGCTTTCTTT. This sequence encodes CASRWKDRMNTEAFF.

The V call is TRBV5-8, the J call TRBJ1-2; 10 bases are a match to TRBD1. Germline values: CDR1 SGHTS, CDR2 YDEGEE. Losses at the gene ends were 4 bases for V and 4 bases for J; bases not matched to a gene: 13. This CDR3 contains 17 residues. CDR3 coding DNA: TGTGCCAGCAGCCCGACTATAGACAGGGGGCGCATCTATGGCTACACCTTC. This encodes CASSPTIDRGRIYGYTF.

The V call is TRBV10-1, the J call TRBJ2-5, with 7 bases that match TRBD1. CDR3 length: 15 amino acids. The trim removed 2 bases at V and 5 bases at J, leaving 8 bases unmatched. Per the germline V gene, CDR1 is WNHNN and CDR2 is SYGVQD (reference sequence). CDR3 sequence: CASSEQRQGLETQYF. CDR3 nucleotide sequence: TGCGCCAGCAGTGAGCAGAGACAGGGTCTCGAGACCCAGTACTTC.

The gene calls are TRBV19 and TRBJ2-7, with D perhaps TRBD1 (6 bases). The germline V and J ends were trimmed by 3 bases and 7 bases, with 19 bases remaining between them. CDR1 and CDR2 (germline): LNHDA, SQIVND (reference sequence). The CDR3 sequence is 15 residues long. Here the CDR3 DNA reads TGTGCCAGTAGTATTCAGGGGCAGGGGTTTGAAGAGCAGTACTTC. Translation: CASSIQGQGFEEQYF.

The chain uses TRBV19 and TRBJ2-2; 10 bases map to TRBD2. Losses at the gene ends were 3 bases for V and 11 bases for J; bases not matched to a gene: 12. Germline V gene lookup returns CDR1 LNHDA and CDR2 SQIVND (reference sequence). The CDR3 consists of 16 residues. The CDR3 DNA reads TGTGCCAGTAGTATTGCGGGACTAGCGAACACCGAAGAGCTGTTTTTT. Translating it yields CASSIAGLANTEELFF.

The chain combines TRBV19 with TRBJ2-5; D is unresolved. Looked up from germline, CDR1 is LNHDA and CDR2 is SQIVND (reference sequence). The CDR3 covers 14 residues. Trimming pared 6 bases from V and 8 bases from J, leaving 19 bases between. The CDR3 DNA reads TGTGCCAGTAGCAGCTTGTTCTCAAGAGATACCCAGTACTTC. It specifies CASSSLFSRDTQYF.

The chain has TRBV11-3 and TRBJ2-3; 8 bases map to TRBD2. The CDR3 loop spans 15 amino acids. Trimming removed 5 bases from V and 4 bases from J; junction bases left unmatched: 8. CDR1 SGHNT and CDR2 YENEEA come from the germline V gene. CDR3 coding DNA: TGTGCCAGCAGCCCATATAGCGGGGCGCCAGATACGCAGTATTTT. This sequence encodes CASSPYSGAPDTQYF.

This rearrangement joins TRBV4-2 to TRBJ2-7, with 8 bases aligning to TRBD2. Germline trimming cut 1 base from V and 4 bases from J; bases unmatched to any gene: 15. Germline V lookup: CDR1 LGHNA, CDR2 YNFKEQ. The CDR3 is 18 amino acids. CDR3 loop: CASSQGYEASGRVYEQYF. The CDR3 bases are TGTGCCAGCAGCCAAGGGTATGAGGCGAGCGGGAGAGTGTACGAGCAGTACTTC.

The J gene is TRBJ1-2, the V gene TRBV27, with 7 bases aligning to TRBD1. The germline gives CDR1 MNHEY, CDR2 SMNVEV (reference sequence). The CDR3 extends over 14 amino acids. V lost 3 bases, J lost 0 bases, and 1 base stayed unmatched. CDR3 in DNA: TGTGCCAGCAGTTTGCAGGGGGCTAACTATGGCTACACCTTC. Protein product: CASSLQGANYGYTF.